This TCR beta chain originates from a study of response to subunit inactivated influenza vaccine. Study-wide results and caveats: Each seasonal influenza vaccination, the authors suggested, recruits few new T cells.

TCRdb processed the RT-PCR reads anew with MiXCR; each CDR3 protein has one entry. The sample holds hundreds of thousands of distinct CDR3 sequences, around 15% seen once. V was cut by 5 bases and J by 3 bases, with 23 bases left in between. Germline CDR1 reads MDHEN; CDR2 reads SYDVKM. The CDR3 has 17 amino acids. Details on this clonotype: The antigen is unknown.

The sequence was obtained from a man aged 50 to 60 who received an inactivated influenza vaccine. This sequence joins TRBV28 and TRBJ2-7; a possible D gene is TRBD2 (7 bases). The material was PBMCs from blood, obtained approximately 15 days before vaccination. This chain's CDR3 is CASSPFTWGGHGYEQYF. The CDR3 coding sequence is TGTGCCAGCAGTCCTTTTACTTGGGGGGGCCACGGCTACGAGCAGTACTTC.